A single sample gave rise to the 6 T cell receptor beta chains below, sequenced in a study of T cells after yellow fever vaccination. Via MiXCR, TCRdb re-called the 5' RACE reads, giving one row per CDR3 protein. The sample consists of about 350,000 distinct CDR3 sequences, around 10% of them appearing once. The sample consisted of PBMCs, taken on the day of the first yellow fever vaccination. The receptors stem from a man in his late teens or twenties who received the YFV17D yellow fever vaccine.

The table lists this clonotype with a few counts. The gene calls are TRBV5-1 and TRBJ1-2; 8 bases align to TRBD1. The CDR3 covers 14 residues. Germline CDR1 and CDR2: SGHRS and YFSETQ. The V segment lost 3 bases and the J segment 1 base; nucleotides outside the gene matches: 2. CDR3 in DNA: TGCGCCAGCAGCTCACAGGGGGGTAACTATGGCTACACCTTC. Protein product: CASSSQGGNYGYTF.

The chain recombines TRBV4-2 with TRBJ2-5; D is unclear. The V gene's germline CDR1 is LGHNA and CDR2 YNFKEQ. With 0 bases removed from V and 5 bases from J, the gap between germline ends came to 10 bases. The CDR3 is made up of 14 amino acids. The DNA of the CDR3 is TGTGCCAGCAGCCAAGAGCGGCGAGCGGAGACCCAGTACTTC. Residues: CASSQERRAETQYF.

The chain links TRBV5-1 to TRBJ1-2, with TRBD1 matching 9 bases. Germline lookup yields CDR1 SGHRS and CDR2 YFSETQ. V was pared by 3 bases and J by 10 bases, with 7 bases of the junction left unmatched. The CDR3 runs 13 residues. The CDR3 loop is CASSSGQGLDYTF. CDR3 coding DNA: TGCGCCAGCAGCTCGGGACAGGGCTTAGACTACACCTTC. Looking up the rest from reference TRBV5-1 and TRBJ1-2 gives the full variable domain: KAGVTQTPRYLIKTRGQQVTLSCSPISGHRSVSWYQQTPGQGLQFLFEYFSETQRNKGNFPGRFSGRQFSNSRSEMNVSTLELGDSALYLCASSSGQGLDYTFGSGTRLTVV.

This clonotype was detected many times. V usage is TRBV7-9 and J usage is TRBJ1-1; D gene ambiguous. V dropped 3 bases and J dropped 4 bases, with 15 bases sitting between them. Germline-derived CDR1 and CDR2 are SEHNR and FQNEAQ (reference sequence). The CDR3 loop spans 15 amino acids. CDR3 sequence (DNA): TGTGCCAGCAGCTTCCCCGGGCGATTGGGCACTGAAGCTTTCTTT. This encodes CASSFPGRLGTEAFF.

This chain links TRBV20-1 with TRBJ2-7; 7 nucleotides line up with TRBD1. Germline CDR1 is DFQATT and CDR2 is SNEGSKA (reference sequence). J was trimmed by 3 bases and V by 4 bases; bases with no gene match: 12. The CDR3 loop spans 15 amino acids. CDR3 nucleotides: TGCAGTGCTATGATACCAGGGGGACCCAACTACGAGCAGTACGTC. This encodes CSAMIPGGPNYEQYV.

This clonotype was seen ten or more times. The chain has TRBV27 and TRBJ2-7; D is undetermined. This CDR3 contains 13 residues. Trimming pared 5 bases from V and 9 bases from J, leaving 17 bases between. Germline V gene sequence: CDR1 MNHEY, CDR2 SMNVEV (reference sequence). The CDR3 bases are TGTGCCAGCAGTCCCCCCGGCTACGGCGGGCAGTACTTC. It encodes CASSPPGYGGQYF.